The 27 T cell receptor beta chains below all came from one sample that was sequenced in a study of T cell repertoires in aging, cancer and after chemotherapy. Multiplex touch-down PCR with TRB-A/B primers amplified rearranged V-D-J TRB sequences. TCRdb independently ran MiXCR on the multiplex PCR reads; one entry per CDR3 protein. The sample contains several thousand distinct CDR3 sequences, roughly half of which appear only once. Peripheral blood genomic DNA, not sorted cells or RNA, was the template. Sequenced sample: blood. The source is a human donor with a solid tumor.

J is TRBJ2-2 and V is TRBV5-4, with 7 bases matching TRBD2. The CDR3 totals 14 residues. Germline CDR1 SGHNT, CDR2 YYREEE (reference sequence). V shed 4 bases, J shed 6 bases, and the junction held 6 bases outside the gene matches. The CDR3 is CASSPTGRAGELFF. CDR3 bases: TGTGCCAGCAGCCCCACGGGGAGGGCCGGGGAGCTGTTTTTT.

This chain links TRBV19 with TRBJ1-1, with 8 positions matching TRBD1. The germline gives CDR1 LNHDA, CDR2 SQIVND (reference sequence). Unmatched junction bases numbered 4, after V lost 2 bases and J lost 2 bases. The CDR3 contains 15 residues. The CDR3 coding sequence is TGTGCCAGTAGTATACCAGGGGGCGCAAACACTGAAGCTTTCTTT. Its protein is CASSIPGGANTEAFF.

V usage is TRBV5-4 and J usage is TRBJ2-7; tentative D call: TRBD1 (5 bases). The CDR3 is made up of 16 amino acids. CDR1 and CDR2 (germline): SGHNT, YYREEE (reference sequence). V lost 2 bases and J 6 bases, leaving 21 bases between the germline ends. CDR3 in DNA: TGTGCCAGCAGCTTAGGGTCCTCCAGGGCTCTCCGCGAGCAGTACTTC. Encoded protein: CASSLGSSRALREQYF.

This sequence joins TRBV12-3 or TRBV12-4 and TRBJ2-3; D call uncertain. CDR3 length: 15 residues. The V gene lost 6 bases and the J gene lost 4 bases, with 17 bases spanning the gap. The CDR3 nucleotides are TGTGCCAGCAGCTATGGGCAGGTAGGCGCAGATACGCAGTATTTT. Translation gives CASSYGQVGADTQYF.

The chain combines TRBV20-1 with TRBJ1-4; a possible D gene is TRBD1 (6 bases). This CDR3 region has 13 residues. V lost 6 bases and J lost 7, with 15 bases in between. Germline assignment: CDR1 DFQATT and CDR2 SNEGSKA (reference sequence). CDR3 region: CSARQAGVEKLFF. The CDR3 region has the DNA TGCAGTGCCAGACAGGCGGGGGTTGAAAAACTGTTTTTT.

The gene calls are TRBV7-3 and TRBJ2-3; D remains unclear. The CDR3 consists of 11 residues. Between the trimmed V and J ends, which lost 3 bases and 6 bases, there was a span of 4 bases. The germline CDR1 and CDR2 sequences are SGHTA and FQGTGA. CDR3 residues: CASSLKDTQYF. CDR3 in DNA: TGTGCCAGCAGCTTGAAGGATACGCAGTATTTT.

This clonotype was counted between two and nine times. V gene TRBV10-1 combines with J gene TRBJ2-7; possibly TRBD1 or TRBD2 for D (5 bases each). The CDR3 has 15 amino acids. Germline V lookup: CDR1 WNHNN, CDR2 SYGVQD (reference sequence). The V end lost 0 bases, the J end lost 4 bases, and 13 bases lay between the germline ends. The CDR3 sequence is CASSESSRGAYEQYF. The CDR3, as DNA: TGCGCCAGCAGTGAGTCGAGCAGAGGGGCATACGAGCAGTACTTC.

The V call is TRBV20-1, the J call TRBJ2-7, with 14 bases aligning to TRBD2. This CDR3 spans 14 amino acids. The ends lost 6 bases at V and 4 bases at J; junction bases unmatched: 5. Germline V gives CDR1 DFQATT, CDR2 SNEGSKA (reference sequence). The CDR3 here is CSASTSGRGYEQYF. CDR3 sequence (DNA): TGCAGTGCCTCGACTAGCGGGAGGGGGTACGAGCAGTACTTC.

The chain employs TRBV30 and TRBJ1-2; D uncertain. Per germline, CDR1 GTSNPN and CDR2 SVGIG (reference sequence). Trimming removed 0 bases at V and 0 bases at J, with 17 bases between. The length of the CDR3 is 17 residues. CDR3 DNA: TGTGCCTGGAGTGTACTAGGTGGTCAGAACTCTAACTATGGCTACACCTTC. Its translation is CAWSVLGGQNSNYGYTF.

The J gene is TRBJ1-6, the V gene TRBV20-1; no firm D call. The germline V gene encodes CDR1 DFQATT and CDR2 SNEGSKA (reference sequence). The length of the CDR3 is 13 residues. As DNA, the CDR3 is TGCAGCGGCCGGGTACCTAATAATTCACCCCTCCACTTT. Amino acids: CSGRVPNNSPLHF.

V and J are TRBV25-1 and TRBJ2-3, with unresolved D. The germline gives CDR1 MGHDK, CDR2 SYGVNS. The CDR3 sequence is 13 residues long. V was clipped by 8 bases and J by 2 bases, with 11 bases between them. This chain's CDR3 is CASCPSATDTQYF. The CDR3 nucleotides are TGTGCCAGCTGCCCCTCGGCCACAGATACGCAGTATTTT. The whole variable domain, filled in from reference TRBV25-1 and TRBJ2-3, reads EADIYQTPRYLVIGTGKKITLECSQTMGHDKMYWYQQDPGMELHLIHYSYGVNSTEKGDLSSESTVSRIRTEHFPLTLESARPSHTSQYLCASCPSATDTQYFGPGTRLTVL.

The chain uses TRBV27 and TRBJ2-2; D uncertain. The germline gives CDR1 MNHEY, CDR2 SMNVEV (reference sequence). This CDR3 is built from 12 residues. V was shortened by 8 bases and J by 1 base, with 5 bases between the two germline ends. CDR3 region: CASRLNTGELFF. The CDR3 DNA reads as TGTGCCAGCCGGCTGAACACCGGGGAGCTGTTTTTT.

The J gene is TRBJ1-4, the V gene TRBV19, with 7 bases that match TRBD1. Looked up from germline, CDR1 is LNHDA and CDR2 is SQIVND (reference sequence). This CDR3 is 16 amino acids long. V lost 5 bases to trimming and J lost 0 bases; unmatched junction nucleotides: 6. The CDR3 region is CASSVGQAPTNEKLFF. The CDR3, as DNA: TGTGCCAGTAGTGTCGGACAGGCCCCAACTAATGAAAAACTGTTTTTT.

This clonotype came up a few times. The CDR3 protein is CACQNSGSGNTIYF. In nucleotides, the CDR3 is TGTGCCTGCCAGAACAGTGGCTCTGGAAACACCATATATTTT. This chain connects TRBV30 to TRBJ1-3; D unresolved. This CDR3 has 14 residues. V shed 6 bases and J shed 0 bases, with 12 bases lying between them. CDR1 GTSNPN and CDR2 SVGIG come from the germline V gene (reference sequence).

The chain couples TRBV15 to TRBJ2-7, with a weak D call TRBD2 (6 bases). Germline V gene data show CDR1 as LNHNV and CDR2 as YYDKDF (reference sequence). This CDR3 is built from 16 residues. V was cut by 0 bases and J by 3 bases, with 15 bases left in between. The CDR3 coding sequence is TGTGCCACCAGCAGAGATCTGGCAGGGACTTTCTACGAGCAGTACTTC. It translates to CATSRDLAGTFYEQYF.

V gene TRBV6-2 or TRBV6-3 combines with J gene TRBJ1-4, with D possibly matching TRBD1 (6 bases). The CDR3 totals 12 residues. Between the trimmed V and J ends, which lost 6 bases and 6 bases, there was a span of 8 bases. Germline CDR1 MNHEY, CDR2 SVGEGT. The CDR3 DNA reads TGTGCCAGCAGACAGGGTTATGAAAAACTGTTTTTT. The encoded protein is CASRQGYEKLFF.

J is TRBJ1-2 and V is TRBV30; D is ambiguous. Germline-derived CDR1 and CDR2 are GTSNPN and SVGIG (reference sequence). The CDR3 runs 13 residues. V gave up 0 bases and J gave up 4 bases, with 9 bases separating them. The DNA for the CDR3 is TGTGCCTGGAGTGTCCTGGGCCTCTATGGCTACACCTTC. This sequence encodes CAWSVLGLYGYTF.

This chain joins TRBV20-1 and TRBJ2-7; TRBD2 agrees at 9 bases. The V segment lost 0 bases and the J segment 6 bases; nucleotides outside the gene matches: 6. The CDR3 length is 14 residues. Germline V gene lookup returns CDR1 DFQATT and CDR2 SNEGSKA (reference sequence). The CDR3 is CSAREIAGVGEQYF. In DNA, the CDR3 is TGCAGTGCTAGAGAGATAGCGGGAGTCGGCGAGCAGTACTTC.

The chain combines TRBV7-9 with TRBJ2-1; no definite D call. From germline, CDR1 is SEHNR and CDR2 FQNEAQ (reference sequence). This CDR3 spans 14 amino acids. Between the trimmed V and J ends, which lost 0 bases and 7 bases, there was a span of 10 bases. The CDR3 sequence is CASSLAGTVNEQFF. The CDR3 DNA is TGTGCCAGCAGCTTAGCCGGTACTGTTAATGAGCAGTTCTTC.

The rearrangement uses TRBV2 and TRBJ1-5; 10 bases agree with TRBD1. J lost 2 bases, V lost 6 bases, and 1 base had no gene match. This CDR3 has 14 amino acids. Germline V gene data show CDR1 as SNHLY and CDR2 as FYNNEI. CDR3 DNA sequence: TGTGCCAGCAGCGGGACAGGGGGCAATCAGCCCCAGCATTTT. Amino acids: CASSGTGGNQPQHF.

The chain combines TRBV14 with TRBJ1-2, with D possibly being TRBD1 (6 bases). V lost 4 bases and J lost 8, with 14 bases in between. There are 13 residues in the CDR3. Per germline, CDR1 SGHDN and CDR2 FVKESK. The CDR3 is CASSPLGAAGYTF. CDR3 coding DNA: TGTGCCAGCAGCCCCCTGGGGGCAGCCGGCTACACCTTC.

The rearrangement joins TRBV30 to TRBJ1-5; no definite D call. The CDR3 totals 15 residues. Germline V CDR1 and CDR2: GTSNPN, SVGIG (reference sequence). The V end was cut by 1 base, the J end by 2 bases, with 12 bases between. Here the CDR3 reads CAWSDGAGGNQPQHF. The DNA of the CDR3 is TGTGCCTGGAGTGACGGAGCTGGGGGCAATCAGCCCCAGCATTTT.

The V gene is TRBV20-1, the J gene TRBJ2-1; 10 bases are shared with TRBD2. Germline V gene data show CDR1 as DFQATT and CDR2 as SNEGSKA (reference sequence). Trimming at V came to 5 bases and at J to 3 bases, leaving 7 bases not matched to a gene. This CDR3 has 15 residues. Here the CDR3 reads CSASPSGSFYNEQFF. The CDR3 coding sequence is TGCAGTGCTTCACCTAGCGGGAGTTTCTACAATGAGCAGTTCTTC.

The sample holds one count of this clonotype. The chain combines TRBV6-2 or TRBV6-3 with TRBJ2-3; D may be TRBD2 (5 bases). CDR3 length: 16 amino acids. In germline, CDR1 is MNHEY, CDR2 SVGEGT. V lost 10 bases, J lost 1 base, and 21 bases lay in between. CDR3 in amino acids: CATRSGSLKGTDTQYF. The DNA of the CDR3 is TGTGCCACCCGTAGTGGGAGCCTAAAGGGCACAGATACGCAGTATTTT.

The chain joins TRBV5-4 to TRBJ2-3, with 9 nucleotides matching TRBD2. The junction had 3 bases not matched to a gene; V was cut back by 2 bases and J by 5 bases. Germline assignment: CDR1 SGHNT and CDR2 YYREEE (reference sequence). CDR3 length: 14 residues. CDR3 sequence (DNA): TGTGCCAGCAGCTTTAGCGGGAGTCAAGATACGCAGTATTTT. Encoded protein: CASSFSGSQDTQYF. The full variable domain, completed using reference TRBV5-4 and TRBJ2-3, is ETGVTQSPTHLIKTRGQQVTLRCSSQSGHNTVSWYQQALGQGPQFIFQYYREEENGRGNFPPRFSGLQFPNYSSELNVNALELDDSALYLCASSFSGSQDTQYFGPGTRLTVL.

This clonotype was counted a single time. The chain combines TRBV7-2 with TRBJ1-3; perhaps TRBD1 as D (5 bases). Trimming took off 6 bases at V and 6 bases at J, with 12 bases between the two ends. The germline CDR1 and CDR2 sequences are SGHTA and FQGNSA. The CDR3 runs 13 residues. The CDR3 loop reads CASSWGPPNTIYF. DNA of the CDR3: TGTGCCAGCAGTTGGGGACCTCCAAACACCATATATTTT.

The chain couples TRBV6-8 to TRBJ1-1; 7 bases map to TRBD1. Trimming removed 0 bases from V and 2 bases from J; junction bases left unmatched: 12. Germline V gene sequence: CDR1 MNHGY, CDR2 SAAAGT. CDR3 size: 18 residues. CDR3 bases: TGTGCCAGCAGTTACTCGATAAGAGGGAGACAGGGAAACACTGAAGCTTTCTTT. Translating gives CASSYSIRGRQGNTEAFF.